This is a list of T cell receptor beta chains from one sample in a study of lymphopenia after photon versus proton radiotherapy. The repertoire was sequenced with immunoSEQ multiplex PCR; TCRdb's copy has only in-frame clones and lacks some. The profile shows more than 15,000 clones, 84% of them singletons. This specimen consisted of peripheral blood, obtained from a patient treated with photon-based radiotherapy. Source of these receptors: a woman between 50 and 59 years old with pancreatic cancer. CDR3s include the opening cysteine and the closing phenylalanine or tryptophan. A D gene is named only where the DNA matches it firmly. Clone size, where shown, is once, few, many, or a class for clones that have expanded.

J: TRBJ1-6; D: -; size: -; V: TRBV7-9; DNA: TGTGCCACCCCCGTGGGAACAGAAAATTCACCCCTCCACTTT; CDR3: CATPVGTENSPLHF
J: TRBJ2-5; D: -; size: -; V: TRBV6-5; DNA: TGTGCCAGCAGTTACGGACCGATTCAAGAGACCCAGTACTTC; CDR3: CASSYGPIQETQYF
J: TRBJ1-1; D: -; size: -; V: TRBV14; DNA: TGTGCCAGCAGCCAAGATAGCATCAACACTGAAGCTTTCTTT; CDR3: CASSQDSINTEAFF
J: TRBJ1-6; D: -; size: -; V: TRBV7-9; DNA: TGTGCCAGCACAGGGCACTATAATTCACCCCTCCACTTT; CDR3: CASTGHYNSPLHF
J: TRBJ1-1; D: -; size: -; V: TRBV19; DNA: TGTGCCAGTAGTGACGCTCGGGGAGCTTTCTTT; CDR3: CASSDARGAFF
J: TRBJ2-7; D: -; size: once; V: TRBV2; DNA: TGTGCCAGCAGTGAAGCAGCAGCGGACCTCTACGAGCAGTACTTC; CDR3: CASSEAAADLYEQYF
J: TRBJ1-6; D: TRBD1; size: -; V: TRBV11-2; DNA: TGTGCCAGCAGCTTAACTACAGGGGTCGGCAATAATTCACCCCTCCACTTT; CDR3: CASSLTTGVGNNSPLHF
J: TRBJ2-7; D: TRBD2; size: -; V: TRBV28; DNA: TGTGCCAGCAGGGGACGACTAGCTGCCTACGAGCAGTACTTC; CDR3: CASRGRLAAYEQYF
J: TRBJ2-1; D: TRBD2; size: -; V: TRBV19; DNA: TGTGCCAGTAGTCCATCTTCTAGCGGGAGAGCTGAGCAGTTCTTC; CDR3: CASSPSSSGRAEQFF
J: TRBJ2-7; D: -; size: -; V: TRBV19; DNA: TGTGCCAGTAGTATAGGTTTGGCAGGGAGATCCTACGAGCAGTACTTC; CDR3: CASSIGLAGRSYEQYF
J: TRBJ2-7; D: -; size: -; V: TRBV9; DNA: TGTGCCAGCAGCCTCTATTCCGGAGGTCCCTACGAGCAGTACTTC; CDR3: CASSLYSGGPYEQYF
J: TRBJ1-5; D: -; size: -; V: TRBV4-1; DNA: TGCGCCAGCAGCCAGGGACTAAGGGGTCGTAGCAATCAGCCCCAGCATTTT; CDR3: CASSQGLRGRSNQPQHF
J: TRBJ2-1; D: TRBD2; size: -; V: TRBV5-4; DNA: TGTGCCAGCAAACTAGCGGGAGGCTCCTACAATGAGCAGTTCTTC; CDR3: CASKLAGGSYNEQFF
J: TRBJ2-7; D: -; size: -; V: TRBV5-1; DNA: TGCGCCAGCAGCCCCCAGGGAGGTAGTCTCGAGCAGTACTTC; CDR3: CASSPQGGSLEQYF
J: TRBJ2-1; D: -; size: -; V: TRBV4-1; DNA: TGCGCCAGCAGCCGCCATGTAGCGGAAAGCTCCTACAATGAGCAGTTCTTC; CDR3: CASSRHVAESSYNEQFF
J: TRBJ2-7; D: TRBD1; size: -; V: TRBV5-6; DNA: TGTGCCAGCAGCGGCGGGACAGGGGCCTACGAGCAGTACTTC; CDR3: CASSGGTGAYEQYF
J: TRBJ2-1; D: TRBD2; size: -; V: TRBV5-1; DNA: TGCGCCAGCAGGCCTCACACTAGCGGCTCCTACAATGAGCAGTTCTTC; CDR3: CASRPHTSGSYNEQFF
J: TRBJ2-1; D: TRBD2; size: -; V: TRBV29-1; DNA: TGCAGCGCCCACCGAGGTAGCGGGAGGCCCGGCACCCCCTACAATGAGCAGTTCTTC; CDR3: CSAHRGSGRPGTPYNEQFF
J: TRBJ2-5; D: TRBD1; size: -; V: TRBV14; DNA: TGTGCCAGCAGTCCTCCGGGACAGGGGCAGGAGACCCAGTACTTC; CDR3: CASSPPGQGQETQYF
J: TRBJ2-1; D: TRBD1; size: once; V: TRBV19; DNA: TGTGCCAGTAGCGGGACAGGGGGGTACAATGAGCAGTTCTTC; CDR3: CASSGTGGYNEQFF
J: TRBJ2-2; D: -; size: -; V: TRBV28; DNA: TGTGCCAGCACTAACAGGGTAGTCGGGGAGCTGTTTTTT; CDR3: CASTNRVVGELFF
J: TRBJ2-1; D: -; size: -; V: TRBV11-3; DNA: TGTGCCAGCAGCTTAGCAGGGGTCTACAATGAGCAGTTCTTC; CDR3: CASSLAGVYNEQFF
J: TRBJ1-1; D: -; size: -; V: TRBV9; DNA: TGTGCCAGCAGCGGCCCCGCGGGCAGGGCGAACACTGAAGCTTTCTTT; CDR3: CASSGPAGRANTEAFF
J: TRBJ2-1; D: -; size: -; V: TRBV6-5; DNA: TGTGCCAGCAGCACAAATAGCGCCCCTGAGCAGTTCTTC; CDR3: CASSTNSAPEQFF
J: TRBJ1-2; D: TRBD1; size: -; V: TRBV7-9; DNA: TGTGCCAGCAGCTTAAATCACCGACAGGGCCACTATGGCTACACCTTC; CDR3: CASSLNHRQGHYGYTF
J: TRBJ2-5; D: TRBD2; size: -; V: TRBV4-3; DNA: TGCGCCAGCAGCCCGGGGGCGGGAGGGGAAGAGACCCAGTACTTC; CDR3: CASSPGAGGEETQYF
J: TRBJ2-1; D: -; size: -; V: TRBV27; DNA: TGTGCCAGCAGTTTAAGCAGGGAATCCTACAATGAGCAGTTCTTC; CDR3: CASSLSRESYNEQFF
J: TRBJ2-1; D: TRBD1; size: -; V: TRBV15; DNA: TGTGCCACCGGACGGGACAGGGCTGGAAATGAGCAGTTCTTC; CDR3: CATGRDRAGNEQFF
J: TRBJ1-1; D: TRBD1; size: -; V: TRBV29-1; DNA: TGCAGCGTACGGACAGGGGGAAAAACTGAAGCTTTCTTT; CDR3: CSVRTGGKTEAFF
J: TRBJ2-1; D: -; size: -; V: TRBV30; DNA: TGTGCCTGGTGGGATGGAAATGAGCAGTTCTTC; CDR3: CAWWDGNEQFF
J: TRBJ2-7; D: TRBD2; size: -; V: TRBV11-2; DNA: TGTGCCAGCAGCTTAGCAAGCCTAGCGGGGGCCTACGAGCAGTACTTC; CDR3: CASSLASLAGAYEQYF
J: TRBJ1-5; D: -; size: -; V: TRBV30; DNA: TGTGCCTGGAACCTTCGGACGGTGTATAGCAATCAGCCCCGGCATTTT; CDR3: CAWNLRTVYSNQPRHF
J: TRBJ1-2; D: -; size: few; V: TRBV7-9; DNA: TGTGCCAGCAGCTTCCCCGGGACCACCGTCTATGGCTACACCTTC; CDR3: CASSFPGTTVYGYTF
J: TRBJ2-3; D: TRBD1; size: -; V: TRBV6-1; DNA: TGTGCCGGCGAATCGGGACAGACTAGCACAGATACGCAGTATTTT; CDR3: CAGESGQTSTDTQYF
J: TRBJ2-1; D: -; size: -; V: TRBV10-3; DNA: TGTGCCATCAGTGAGTCGTCACAGGGTAGATCCTACAATGAGCAGTTCTTC; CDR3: CAISESSQGRSYNEQFF
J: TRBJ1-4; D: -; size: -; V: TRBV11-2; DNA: TGTGCCAGCAGCTCTGGCCCGGGCGTTGAAAAACTGTTTTTT; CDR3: CASSSGPGVEKLFF
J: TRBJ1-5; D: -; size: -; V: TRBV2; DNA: TGTGCCAGCAGTTCGCGGGCAGGGGCGGGGGTTTTGGGCAATCAGCCCCAGCATTTT; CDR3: CASSSRAGAGVLGNQPQHF
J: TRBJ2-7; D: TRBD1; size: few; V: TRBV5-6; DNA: TGTGCCAGCAGCTTGGGGACAGGGGTTGGAGAGCAGTACTTC; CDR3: CASSLGTGVGEQYF
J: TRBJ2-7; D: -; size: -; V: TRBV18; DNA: TGTGCCAGCTCACCCCCCTACTCCCTAGCCTCTCTTACAGCGTACGAGCAGTACTTC; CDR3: CASSPPYSLASLTAYEQYF
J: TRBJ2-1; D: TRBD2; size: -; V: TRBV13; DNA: TGTGCCAGCAGCTTATTGACTAGCGGGGGGTCCTACAATGAGCAGTTCTTC; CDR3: CASSLLTSGGSYNEQFF
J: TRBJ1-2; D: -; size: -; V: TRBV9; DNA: TGTGCCAGCAGCCTACGGGAGGGTTCGCGTGGCTACACCTTC; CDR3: CASSLREGSRGYTF
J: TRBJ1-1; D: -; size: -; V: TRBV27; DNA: TGTGCCAGCAGTTTATCAGCCAGGGGGAACACTGAAGCTTTCTTT; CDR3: CASSLSARGNTEAFF
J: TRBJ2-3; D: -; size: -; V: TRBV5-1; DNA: TGCGCCAGCAGCTTGGGGACCACCACAGATACGCAGTATTTT; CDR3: CASSLGTTTDTQYF
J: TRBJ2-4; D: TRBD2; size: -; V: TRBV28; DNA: TGTGCCAGCAGTTTCATCCTAGCGGGAGGTCTCAAGAACATTCAGTACTTC; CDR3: CASSFILAGGLKNIQYF
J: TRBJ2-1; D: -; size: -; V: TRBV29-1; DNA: TGCAGCGTTGAAGATTTCATCAACTCCTACAATGAGCAGTTCTTC; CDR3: CSVEDFINSYNEQFF
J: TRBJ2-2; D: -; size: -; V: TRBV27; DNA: TGTGCCAGCAGTGCTAGCCGAATCACCGGGGAGCTGTTTTTT; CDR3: CASSASRITGELFF
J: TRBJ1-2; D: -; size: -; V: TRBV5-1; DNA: TGCGCCAGCAGCGCGGAGCTCCGGGACGGGCGCTTCTTTAACTATGGCTACACCTTC; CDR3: CASSAELRDGRFFNYGYTF
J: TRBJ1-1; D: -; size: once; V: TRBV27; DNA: TGTGCCAGCAGTTTAGGGGGGGACACTGAAGCTTTCTTT; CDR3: CASSLGGDTEAFF
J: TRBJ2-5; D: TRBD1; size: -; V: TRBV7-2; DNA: TGTGCCAGCAGCTTATTCGGCAGGGGGCAAGAGACCCAGTACTTC; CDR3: CASSLFGRGQETQYF
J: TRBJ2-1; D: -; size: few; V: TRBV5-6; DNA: TGTGCCAGCAGCCCTCGTGGGACAAATTACGGCAATGAGCAGTTCTTC; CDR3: CASSPRGTNYGNEQFF
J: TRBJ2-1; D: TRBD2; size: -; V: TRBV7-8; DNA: TGTGCCAGCAGCTCCAGCGGGAGTACGTACAATGAGCAGTTCTTC; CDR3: CASSSSGSTYNEQFF
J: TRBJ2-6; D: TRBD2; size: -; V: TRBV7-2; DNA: TGTGCCAGCAGCGTCGGGGGGTCTGGGGCCAACGTCCTGACTTTC; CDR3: CASSVGGSGANVLTF
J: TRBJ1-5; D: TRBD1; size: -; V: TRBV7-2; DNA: TGTGCCAGCAGCTCAGAGGGACAGGTCAATCAGCCCCAGCATTTT; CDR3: CASSSEGQVNQPQHF
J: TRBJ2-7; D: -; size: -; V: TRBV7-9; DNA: TGTGCCAGCAGCTTAACAGGTAGTCAGTACGAGCAGTACTTC; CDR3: CASSLTGSQYEQYF
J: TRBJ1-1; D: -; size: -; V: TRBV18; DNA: TGTGCCAGCTCACCAAGTCCTGCGAAAGAAGCTTTCTTT; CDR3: CASSPSPAKEAFF
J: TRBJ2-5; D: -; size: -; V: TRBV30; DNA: TGTGCCTGGAGCGCCGGGACCGCCGGACAAGAGACCCAGTACTTC; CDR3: CAWSAGTAGQETQYF
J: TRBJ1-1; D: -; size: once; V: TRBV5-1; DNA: TGCGCCAGCAGCTTATTGCCGAACACTGAAGCTTTCTTT; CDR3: CASSLLPNTEAFF
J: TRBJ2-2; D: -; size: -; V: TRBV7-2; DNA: TGTGCCAGCAGCTTAGTAAAGGGTATCATTGAGGAAACCGGGGAGCTGTTTTTT; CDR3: CASSLVKGIIEETGELFF